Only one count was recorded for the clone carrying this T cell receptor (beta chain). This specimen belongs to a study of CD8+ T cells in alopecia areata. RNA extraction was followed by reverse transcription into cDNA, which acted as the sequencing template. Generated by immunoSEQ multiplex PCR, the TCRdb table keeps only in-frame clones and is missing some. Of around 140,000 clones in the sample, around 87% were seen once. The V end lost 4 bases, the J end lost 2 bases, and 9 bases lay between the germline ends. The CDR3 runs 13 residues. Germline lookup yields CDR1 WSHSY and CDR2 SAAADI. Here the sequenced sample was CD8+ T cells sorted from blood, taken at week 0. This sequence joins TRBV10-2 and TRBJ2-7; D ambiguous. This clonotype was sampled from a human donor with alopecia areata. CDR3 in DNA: TGCGCCAGCAGTGGGGCAGGAACCTACGAGCAGTACTTC. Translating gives CASSGAGTYEQYF.